This T cell receptor (beta chain) was captured in a study of shared clonotypes between healthy human individuals. Overall study results and limits: What rarefaction showed was incomplete sorted-subset sequencing despite large depth.

The table came from immunoSEQ multiplex PCR; TCRdb's copy has only in-frame clones and leaves some out. Of about 2.4 million clones listed, approximately 94% are singletons. Of note for this clone: The antigen is not known.

The CDR3 is 14 amino acids. CDR1 is SGHRS, CDR2 YFSETQ, per germline. V shed 0 bases and J shed 7 bases, with 10 bases lying between them. The source is a man between 18 and 29 years old in good health. Some clones in this sample may be carry-over from other donors' samples. V gene TRBV5-1 combines with J gene TRBJ2-2; D not certain. The sequencing sample was made of naive CD4+ T cells from PBMCs. Subset meaning: CD45RA+ positively selected. The chain's CDR3 is CASSLGQKDGELFF. The CDR3 nucleotides read TGCGCCAGCAGCTTGGGGCAGAAGGACGGGGAGCTGTTTTTT.